Below are 21 T cell receptor beta chains sequenced from a single sample in a study of T cell repertoires in aging, cancer and after chemotherapy. Peripheral blood genomic DNA, not sorted cells or RNA, was the template. A mixed TRB-A/B primer pool amplified rearranged TRB by multiplex touch-down PCR. Using its own MiXCR run on the multiplex PCR reads, TCRdb lists one record per CDR3 protein. The data hold under 8,500 distinct CDR3 sequences, with around 30% observed a single time. The sample taken for sequencing was blood. These receptors were obtained from a human donor in good health.

This chain connects TRBV13 to TRBJ1-1; D perhaps matches TRBD1 (5 bases). The V end lost 3 bases, the J end lost 3 bases, and 11 bases lay between the germline ends. The CDR3 is made up of 14 amino acids. Germline V lookup: CDR1 PRHDT, CDR2 FYEKMQ (reference sequence). The chain's CDR3 is CASSFSGLYTEAFF. CDR3 DNA: TGTGCCAGCAGCTTTTCGGGACTGTACACTGAAGCTTTCTTT.

The chain is built from TRBV19 and TRBJ2-3, with D unresolved. Germline V gene sequence: CDR1 LNHDA, CDR2 SQIVND (reference sequence). The V gene lost 5 bases and the J gene lost 5 bases, with 11 bases spanning the gap. The CDR3 extends over 13 amino acids. The CDR3 protein is CASSLHSEDTQYF. DNA for the CDR3: TGTGCCAGTAGTCTCCACTCAGAAGATACGCAGTATTTT.

This clonotype was counted a few times. The chain carries TRBV5-5 and TRBJ2-2, with D possibly called TRBD1 or TRBD2 (6 bases each). Germline CDR1 is SGHKS and CDR2 is YYEKEE (reference sequence). CDR3 length: 17 residues. V was pared by 3 bases and J by 2 bases, with 17 bases between. CDR3 nucleotides: TGTGCCAGCAGCTCCCCTATTGGGGGGACAAACACCGGGGAGCTGTTTTTT. It encodes CASSSPIGGTNTGELFF.

A note on this clonotype: Relative to the germline gene, one junction end is altered; a read error may explain this. The CDR3 spells CASSLLEGQNTGEPFF. The CDR3 region has the DNA TGCGCCAGCAGCCTGTTAGAGGGGCAAAACACCGGGGAGCCGTTTTTT. V usage is TRBV5-1 and J usage is TRBJ2-2; either TRBD1 or TRBD2 may supply D (5 bases each). CDR1 and CDR2 from the germline V gene are SGHRS and YFSETQ. The CDR3 consists of 16 residues.

The chain combines TRBV6-2 or TRBV6-3 with TRBJ2-1, with 9 bases lining up with TRBD1. The germline CDR1 and CDR2 sequences are MNHEY and SVGEGT. Trimming took 5 bases from V and 6 from J; bases not matched to a gene: 8. The length of the CDR3 is 15 residues. Here the CDR3 DNA reads TGTGCCAGCAGTGAACAGGGGGCGGTCAGCAATGAGCAGTTCTTC. Residues: CASSEQGAVSNEQFF.

The V call is TRBV7-9, the J call TRBJ1-1; no firm D call. V was shortened by 9 bases and J by 0 bases, with 14 bases between the two germline ends. The CDR3 has 14 residues. The V gene's germline CDR1 is SEHNR and CDR2 FQNEAQ (reference sequence). The CDR3: CASSGSILNTEAFF. CDR3 in DNA: TGTGCCAGTTCGGGCAGCATTCTGAACACTGAAGCTTTCTTT.

Worth noting for this clonotype: This clone may be a read error of a much larger clone one base away. The chain employs TRBV19 and TRBJ2-3, with 10 bases matching TRBD1. Germline V gene sequence: CDR1 LNHDA, CDR2 SQIVND (reference sequence). The CDR3 is 14 amino acids. The CDR3 protein is CASSIGQGADTKYF. CDR3 nucleotides: TGTGCCAGTAGTATAGGACAGGGGGCAGATACGAAGTATTTT. Filled out from reference TRBV19 and TRBJ2-3, the complete variable domain reads DGGITQSPKYLFRKEGQNVTLSCEQNLNHDAMYWYRQDPGQGLRLIYYSQIVNDFQKGDIAEGYSVSREKKESFPLTVTSAQKNPTAFYLCASSIGQGADTKYFGPGTRLTVL.

This clonotype came up a few times. The chain recombines TRBV24-1 with TRBJ2-3, with D perhaps matching TRBD1 or TRBD2 (5 bases each). From germline, CDR1 is KGHDR and CDR2 SFDVKD. CDR3 size: 16 residues. The ends were cut back, 2 bases at V and 2 bases at J, with 13 bases in the middle. CDR3 sequence (DNA): TGTGCCACCAGTGATTCCGGGACGGCCGACACAGATACGCAGTATTTT. It codes for CATSDSGTADTDTQYF.

This clonotype was counted only a few times. The rearrangement links TRBV5-5 to TRBJ1-4, with TRBD1 matching 11 bases. The CDR3 has 17 amino acids. V shed 1 base, J shed 4 bases, and the junction held 6 bases outside the gene matches. Germline loops: CDR1 SGHKS, CDR2 YYEKEE (reference sequence). The chain's CDR3 is CASSLFGTGGINEKLFF. The CDR3 DNA reads TGTGCCAGCAGCTTGTTTGGGACAGGGGGGATTAATGAAAAACTGTTTTTT.

On this clonotype itself: One end of the junction fails to match germline, which may point to a read error. This chain links TRBV5-6 with TRBJ1-2; D call uncertain. CDR1 SGHDT and CDR2 YYEEEE come from the germline V gene. This CDR3 contains 12 residues. The CDR3 region has the DNA TGCGCCAGCAAGGCCGGGGACTATGGCTACACCTTC. Translated: CASKAGDYGYTF.

CDR3 sequence reads: CASSPSTLMNTEAFF. The CDR3, as DNA: TGTGCCAGCTCACCATCGACATTGATGAACACTGAAGCTTTCTTT. The chain carries TRBV18 and TRBJ1-1; D gene uncertain. This CDR3 is built from 15 residues. Per the germline V gene, CDR1 is KGHSH and CDR2 is LQKENI. Trimming shortened V by 2 bases and J by 0 bases, and 10 bases separated the two germline ends.

V gene TRBV20-1 combines with J gene TRBJ2-5, with D unresolved. Per the germline V gene, CDR1 is DFQATT and CDR2 is SNEGSKA (reference sequence). The CDR3 runs to 13 residues. Trimming left V 6 bases short and J 0 bases short, with 11 bases between. The CDR3 bases are TGCAGTGCCCTGGGCCGTTACCAAGAGACCCAGTACTTC. It specifies CSALGRYQETQYF.

V is TRBV6-5 and J is TRBJ1-6; D unresolved. The CDR3 has 12 amino acids. Trimming pared 3 bases from V and 8 bases from J, leaving 5 bases between. Looked up from germline, CDR1 is MNHEY and CDR2 is SVGAGI. CDR3 residues: CASSYPDSPLHF. DNA for the CDR3: TGTGCCAGCAGTTATCCCGATTCACCCCTCCACTTT.

This clonotype was seen a handful of times. A read error may produce the germline difference seen at one junction end. The rearrangement uses TRBV7-2 and TRBJ1-6; D might be TRBD1 (6 bases). This CDR3 is built from 13 residues. Germline V CDR1 and CDR2: SGHTA, FQGNSA. CDR3 in DNA: TGTGCCAGCAGCTCGAGAATGGGACAACGACTCGACTTT. It codes for CASSSRMGQRLDF.

A word on this clonotype: An end of the junction differs from the germline gene, which may be a read error. The chain employs TRBV19 and TRBJ2-7, with a possible D match to TRBD2 (6 bases). There are 13 residues in the CDR3. The germline V gene encodes CDR1 LNHDA and CDR2 SQIVND (reference sequence). CDR3 loop: CASSVTRDSPLSF. In nucleotides, the CDR3 is TGTGCCAGTAGTGTAACCCGGGACTCGCCGCTCTCATTC.

The CDR3 sequence: CASSFLAPSEQYF. For the CDR3, the DNA is TGTGCCAGCAGTTTCCTAGCCCCCAGCGAGCAGTACTTC. This sequence joins TRBV12-3 or TRBV12-4 and TRBJ2-7, with TRBD2 as a possible D gene (5 bases). The CDR3 consists of 13 residues. Trimming removed 3 bases from V and 6 bases from J, with 12 bases in between.

This sequence joins TRBV6-5 and TRBJ2-7; D may be TRBD2 (6 bases). Trimming left V 0 bases short and J 3 bases short, with 12 bases between. CDR3 size: 15 residues. The germline CDR1 and CDR2 sequences are MNHEY and SVGAGI. CDR3 sequence (DNA): TGTGCCAGCAGTTACTCGACGGGGGTGGGCTACGAGCAGTACTTC. Its translation: CASSYSTGVGYEQYF.

Relative to its sample, this clonotype is medium-sized. The chain recombines TRBV18 with TRBJ2-6; D call uncertain. The CDR3 contains 15 residues. Trimming shortened V by 3 bases and J by 2 bases, and 8 bases separated the two germline ends. Germline assignment: CDR1 KGHSH and CDR2 LQKENI. Written as DNA, the CDR3 is TGTGCCAGCTCACCCTCTGGGCCTGGGGCCAACGTCCTGACTTTC. Its translation is CASSPSGPGANVLTF.

V is TRBV27 and J is TRBJ2-5; TRBD1 might be the D (6 bases). This CDR3 spans 14 amino acids. The V end was cut by 8 bases, the J end by 3 bases, with 16 bases between. CDR1 and CDR2 from the germline V gene are MNHEY and SMNVEV (reference sequence). Here the CDR3 reads CASASLRQEETQYF. In DNA form, the CDR3 reads TGTGCCAGCGCCTCTCTTAGACAGGAAGAGACCCAGTACTTC.

Within the sample, this clonotype is medium-sized. The genes are TRBV15 and TRBJ2-3; D uncertain. Trimming stripped 2 bases from V and 5 bases from J, with 5 bases between. This CDR3 has 12 amino acids. The germline gives CDR1 LNHNV, CDR2 YYDKDF (reference sequence). CDR3 in amino acids: CATSRFRDTQYF. CDR3 DNA sequence: TGTGCCACCAGCAGATTCAGAGATACGCAGTATTTT.

The rearrangement links TRBV6-6 to TRBJ2-7; D gene ambiguous. The V gene lost 5 bases and the J gene lost 6 bases, with 11 bases spanning the gap. Germline CDR1 and CDR2: MNHNY and SVGAGI (reference sequence). This CDR3 is built from 12 residues. CDR3 region: CASSRRVFEQYF. As DNA, the CDR3 is TGTGCCAGCAGTCGACGGGTCTTCGAGCAGTACTTC.